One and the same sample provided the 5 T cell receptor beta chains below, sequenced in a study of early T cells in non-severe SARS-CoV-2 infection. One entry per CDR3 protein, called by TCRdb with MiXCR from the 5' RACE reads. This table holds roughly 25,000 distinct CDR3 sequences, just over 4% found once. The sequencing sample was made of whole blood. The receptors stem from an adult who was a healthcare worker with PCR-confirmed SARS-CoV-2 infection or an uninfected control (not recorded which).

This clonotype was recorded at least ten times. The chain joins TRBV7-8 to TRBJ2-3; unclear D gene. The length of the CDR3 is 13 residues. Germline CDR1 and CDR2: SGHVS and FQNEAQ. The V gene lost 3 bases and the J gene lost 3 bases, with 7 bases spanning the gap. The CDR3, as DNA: TGTGCCAGCAGCTTTTACCGTACAGATACGCAGTATTTT. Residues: CASSFYRTDTQYF.

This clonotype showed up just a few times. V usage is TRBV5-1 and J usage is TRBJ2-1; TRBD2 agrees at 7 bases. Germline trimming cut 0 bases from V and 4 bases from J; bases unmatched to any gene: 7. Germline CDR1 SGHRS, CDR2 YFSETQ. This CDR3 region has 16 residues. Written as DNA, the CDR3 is TGCGCCAGCAGCTTGGCCGGGCGGGAGTTGTACAATGAGCAGTTCTTC. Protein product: CASSLAGRELYNEQFF.

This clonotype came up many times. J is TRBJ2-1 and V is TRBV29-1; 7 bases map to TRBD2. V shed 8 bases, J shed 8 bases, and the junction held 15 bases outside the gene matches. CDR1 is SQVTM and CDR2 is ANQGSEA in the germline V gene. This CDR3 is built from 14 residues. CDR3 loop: CSTLAGSRIHEQFF. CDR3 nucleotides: TGCAGCACTTTAGCGGGCAGTAGAATCCATGAGCAGTTCTTC.

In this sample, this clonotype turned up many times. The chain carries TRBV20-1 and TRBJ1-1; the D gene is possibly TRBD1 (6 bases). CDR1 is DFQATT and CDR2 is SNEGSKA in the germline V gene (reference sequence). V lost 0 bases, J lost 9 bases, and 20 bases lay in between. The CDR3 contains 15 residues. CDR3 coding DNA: TGCAGTGCTAGAGAAAACTTTTCAGGGGCGGTGAAAGCTTTCTTT. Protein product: CSARENFSGAVKAFF.

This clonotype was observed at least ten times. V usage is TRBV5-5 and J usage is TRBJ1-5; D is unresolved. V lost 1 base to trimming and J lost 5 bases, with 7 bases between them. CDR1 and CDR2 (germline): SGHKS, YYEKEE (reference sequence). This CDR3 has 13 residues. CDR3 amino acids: CASSLFPDQPQHF. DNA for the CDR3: TGTGCCAGCAGCTTGTTTCCTGATCAGCCCCAGCATTTT. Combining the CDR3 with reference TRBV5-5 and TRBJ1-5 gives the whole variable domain DAGVTQSPTHLIKTRGQQVTLRCSPISGHKSVSWYQQVLGQGPQFIFQYYEKEERGRGNFPDRFSARQFPNYSSELNVNALLLGDSALYLCASSLFPDQPQHFGDGTRLSIL.